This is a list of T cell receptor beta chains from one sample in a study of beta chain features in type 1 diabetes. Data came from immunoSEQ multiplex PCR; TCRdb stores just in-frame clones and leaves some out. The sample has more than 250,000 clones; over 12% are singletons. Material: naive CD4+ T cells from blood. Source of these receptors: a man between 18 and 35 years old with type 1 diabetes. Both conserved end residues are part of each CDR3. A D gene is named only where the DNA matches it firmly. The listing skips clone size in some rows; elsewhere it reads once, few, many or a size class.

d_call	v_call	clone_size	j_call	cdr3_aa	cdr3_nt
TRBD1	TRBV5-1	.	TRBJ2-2	CASSYRTGTNTGELFF	TGCGCCAGCAGCTACCGGACAGGAACGAACACCGGGGAGCTGTTTTTT
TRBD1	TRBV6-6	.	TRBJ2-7	CASSLLTGVMSYEQYF	TGTGCCAGCAGTTTGCTTACAGGGGTGATGTCCTACGAGCAGTACTTC
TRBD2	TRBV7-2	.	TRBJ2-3	CASSRRTSGSVTDTQYF	TGTGCCAGCAGCCGTCGGACTAGCGGGAGCGTCACAGATACGCAGTATTTT
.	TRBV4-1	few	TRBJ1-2	CASSQDSANGYTF	TGCGCCAGCAGTCAGGACAGCGCGAATGGCTACACCTTC
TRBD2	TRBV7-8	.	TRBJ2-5	CASSLSLAGGPETQYF	TGTGCCAGCAGCTTATCACTAGCGGGGGGGCCGGAGACCCAGTACTTC
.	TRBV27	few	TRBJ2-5	CASSLWRGGGQETQYF	TGTGCCAGCAGTTTATGGAGGGGAGGGGGCCAAGAGACCCAGTACTTC
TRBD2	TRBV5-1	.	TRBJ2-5	CASSLEGLAGLGETQYF	TGCGCCAGCAGCTTGGAGGGACTAGCGGGATTAGGAGAGACCCAGTACTTC
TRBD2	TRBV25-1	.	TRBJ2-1	CASQRPSGQQFF	TGTGCCAGCCAACGACCTAGCGGCCAACAGTTCTTC
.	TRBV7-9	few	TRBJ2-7	CASSLTNRVEQYF	TGTGCCAGCAGCCTTACTAACAGGGTCGAGCAGTACTTC
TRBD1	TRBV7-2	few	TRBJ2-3	CASSLASAERGHTQYF	TGTGCCAGCAGCCTGGCCAGCGCAGAGAGGGGGCATACGCAGTATTTT
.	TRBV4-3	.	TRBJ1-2	CASSQAQGLQYGYTF	TGCGCCAGCAGCCAAGCCCAGGGATTACAGTATGGCTACACCTTC
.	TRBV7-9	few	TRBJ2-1	CACADGGTSYNEQFF	TGTGCCTGTGCAGACGGCGGGACCTCCTACAATGAGCAGTTCTTC
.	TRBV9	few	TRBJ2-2	CASSVEMSVTGELFF	TGTGCCAGCAGCGTAGAAATGTCCGTGACCGGGGAGCTGTTTTTT
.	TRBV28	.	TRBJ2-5	CASSFGQETQYF	TGTGCCAGCAGTTTCGGTCAAGAGACCCAGTACTTC
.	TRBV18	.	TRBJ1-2	CASSPQSGHYGYTF	TGTGCCAGCTCACCACAATCAGGGCACTATGGCTACACCTTC
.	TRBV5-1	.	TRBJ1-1	CASSPRGLNTEAFF	TGCGCCAGCAGCCCCCGGGGTCTGAACACTGAAGCTTTCTTT
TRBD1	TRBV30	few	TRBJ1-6	CAGRQGSSYNSPLHF	TGTGCCGGACGACAGGGGAGCTCCTATAATTCACCCCTCCACTTT
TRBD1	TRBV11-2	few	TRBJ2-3	CASSFGTANTDTQYF	TGTGCCAGCAGTTTCGGGACAGCGAACACAGATACGCAGTATTTT
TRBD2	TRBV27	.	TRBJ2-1	CASTLSGGNEQFF	TGTGCCAGCACCCTCTCGGGGGGCAATGAGCAGTTCTTC
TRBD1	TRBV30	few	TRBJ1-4	CAWRPTTGTGTNEKLFF	TGTGCCTGGAGGCCCACCACCGGGACAGGGACTAATGAAAAACTGTTTTTT
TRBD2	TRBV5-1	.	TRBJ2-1	CASSLEGGRGEQFF	TGCGCCAGCAGCTTGGAGGGCGGGAGAGGTGAGCAGTTCTTC
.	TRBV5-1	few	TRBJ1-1	CASSLNAGNTEAFF	TGCGCCAGCAGCCTAAATGCAGGTAACACTGAAGCTTTCTTT
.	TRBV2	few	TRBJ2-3	CASSGFSADTQYF	TGTGCCAGCAGTGGTTTCTCGGCAGATACGCAGTATTTT
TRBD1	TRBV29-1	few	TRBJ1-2	CSVQRTGYLYGYTF	TGCAGCGTCCAAAGGACAGGATACCTCTATGGCTACACCTTC
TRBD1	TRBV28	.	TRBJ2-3	CASSPGQGRSDTQYF	TGTGCCAGCAGTCCTGGACAGGGGAGGTCAGATACGCAGTATTTT
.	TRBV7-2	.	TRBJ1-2	CASSWPGRALGYTF	TGTGCCAGCAGCTGGCCGGGGAGGGCGCTTGGCTACACCTTC
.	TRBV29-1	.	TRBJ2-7	CSVEEDPAGQYF	TGCAGCGTTGAAGAGGATCCGGCAGGGCAGTACTTC
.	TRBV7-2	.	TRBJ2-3	CASSSRVGVTDTQYF	TGTGCCAGCAGCTCCAGGGTGGGCGTCACAGATACGCAGTATTTT
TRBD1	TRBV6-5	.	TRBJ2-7	CASSYDGQGSVEQYF	TGTGCCAGCAGTTACGACGGACAGGGTTCGGTCGAGCAGTACTTC
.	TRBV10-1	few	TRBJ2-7	CASSTATGSYEQYF	TGCGCCAGCAGTACAGCAACCGGGAGCTACGAGCAGTACTTC
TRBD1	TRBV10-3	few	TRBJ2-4	CAISDADRELSKNIQYF	TGTGCCATCAGTGATGCCGACAGGGAGTTATCCAAAAACATTCAGTACTTC
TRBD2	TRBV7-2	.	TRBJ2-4	CASSLWTSGGLAKNIQYF	TGTGCCAGCAGCTTATGGACTAGCGGGGGTCTAGCCAAAAACATTCAGTACTTC
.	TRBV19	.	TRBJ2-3	CASSTGGGTDTQYF	TGTGCCAGTAGTACCGGGGGAGGCACAGATACGCAGTATTTT
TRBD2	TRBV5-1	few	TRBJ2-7	CASSWTSGDSYEQYF	TGCGCCAGCAGCTGGACTAGCGGGGACTCCTACGAGCAGTACTTC